A single sample gave rise to the 31 T cell receptor beta chains below, sequenced in a study of blood T cell repertoires in COVID-19. The protocol was immunoSEQ multiplex PCR, while the TCRdb copy is restricted to in-frame clones and leaves out a portion. The table records tens of thousands of clones, around 83% of them present only once. Sequenced material: peripheral blood. Receptors originate from an older man with active COVID-19.

The chain combines TRBV4-1 with TRBJ2-5, with D possibly matching TRBD2 (5 bases). Germline V gene sequence: CDR1 MGHRA, CDR2 YSYEKL. The CDR3 runs to 16 residues. V lost 0 bases and J 4 bases, leaving 15 bases between the germline ends. DNA for the CDR3: TGCGCCAGCAGCCAAGATCAGTACCCCGGGATAGAGACCCAGTACTTC. Translation gives CASSQDQYPGIETQYF.

The chain joins TRBV3-1 (or the pseudogene TRBV3-2) to TRBJ2-5, with D possibly matching TRBD1 (6 bases). This CDR3 comprises 14 residues. Germline V gene lookup returns CDR1 LGHDT and CDR2 YNNKEL (reference sequence). V lost 5 bases to trimming and J lost 0 bases, with 10 bases between them. In DNA, the CDR3 is TGTGCCAGCAGCATCCGGGACAACCAAGAGACCCAGTACTTC. This encodes CASSIRDNQETQYF.

V usage is TRBV12-5 and J usage is TRBJ1-3; TRBD1 matches 8 bases. The V and J ends lost 3 bases and 4 bases, in that order; junction bases with no gene match: 5. CDR1 and CDR2 from the germline V gene are LGHNT and FRNRAP. CDR3 length: 15 residues. This chain's CDR3 is CASGLPTGVGNTIYF. In nucleotides, the CDR3 is TGTGCTAGTGGTTTACCGACAGGGGTAGGAAACACCATATATTTT.

The rearrangement joins TRBV12-5 to TRBJ2-5; the D is unclear. Germline V gene data show CDR1 as LGHNT and CDR2 as FRNRAP. V was pared by 5 bases and J by 4 bases, with 8 bases between. There are 12 residues in the CDR3. CDR3 DNA sequence: TGTGCTAGTGGTCCAAGAGGAGAGACCCAGTACTTC. Translating it yields CASGPRGETQYF. Using reference TRBV12-5 and TRBJ2-5 for the parts outside the CDR3, the full variable domain is DARVTQTPRHKVTEMGQEVTMRCQPILGHNTVFWYRQTMMQGLELLAYFRNRAPLDDSGMPKDRFSAEMPDATLATLKIQPSEPRDSAVYFCASGPRGETQYFGPGTRLLVL.

This sequence joins TRBV6-5 and TRBJ2-3, with 8 bases matching TRBD1. With 5 bases clipped from V and 2 bases from J, the junction kept 6 bases outside the gene matches. The CDR3 is made up of 15 amino acids. CDR1 MNHEY and CDR2 SVGAGI come from the germline V gene. This CDR3 reads CASSPGQVHTDTQYF. The CDR3 nucleotides are TGTGCCAGCAGTCCGGGACAGGTGCACACAGATACGCAGTATTTT.

The chain links TRBV12-3 or TRBV12-4 to TRBJ1-3; D remains ambiguous. V lost 5 bases, J lost 4 bases, and 9 bases lay in between. The CDR3 is made up of 13 amino acids. The CDR3 DNA reads TGTGCCAGCAGTCCCGGGGTAGGAAACACCATATATTTT. Translated: CASSPGVGNTIYF.

The chain couples TRBV5-1 to TRBJ1-3; possibly TRBD1 for D (5 bases). The CDR3 loop spans 14 amino acids. Trimming took off 0 bases at V and 6 bases at J, with 10 bases between the two ends. From germline, CDR1 is SGHRS and CDR2 YFSETQ. The CDR3, as DNA: TGCGCCAGCAGCTTGGCAGGGTACGAAAACACCATATATTTT. Encoded protein: CASSLAGYENTIYF.

The chain links TRBV7-2 to TRBJ2-3; 8 nucleotides agree with TRBD2. The CDR3 is 15 amino acids. Germline trimming cut 2 bases from V and 6 bases from J; bases unmatched to any gene: 7. CDR1 is SGHTA, CDR2 FQGNSA, per germline. The CDR3 region has the DNA TGTGCCAGCAGCTTAACTAGCGGCGGAGGGGATACGCAGTATTTT. Amino acids: CASSLTSGGGDTQYF.

The chain links TRBV10-3 to TRBJ2-3, with unresolved D. This CDR3 region has 13 residues. Germline CDR1 reads ENHRY; CDR2 reads SYGVKD. V was pared by 3 bases and J by 2 bases, with 6 bases between. The CDR3 DNA is TGTGCCATCAGTGAAGACAACACAGATACGCAGTATTTT. Its protein is CAISEDNTDTQYF.

This clone was seen a handful of times. The chain has TRBV6-2 or TRBV6-3 and TRBJ2-7; TRBD2 matches 7 bases. CDR1 and CDR2 from the germline V gene are MNHEY and SVGEGT. There are 14 residues in the CDR3. With 7 bases clipped from V and 1 base from J, the junction kept 7 bases outside the gene matches. CDR3 sequence: CASNPGAGSYEQYF. The CDR3 nucleotides are TGTGCCAGCAACCCGGGAGCGGGGTCCTACGAGCAGTACTTC.

V usage is TRBV28 and J usage is TRBJ1-1; no reliable D call. CDR3 length equals 14 residues. V gave up 5 bases and J gave up 1 base, with 11 bases separating them. Germline V gene data show CDR1 as MDHEN and CDR2 as SYDVKM. CDR3 region: CASSLIRGNTEAFF. As DNA, the CDR3 is TGTGCCAGCAGTCTAATCCGGGGGAACACTGAAGCTTTCTTT.

The chain couples TRBV18 to TRBJ2-3; 9 nucleotides line up with TRBD2. CDR1 is KGHSH, CDR2 LQKENI, per germline. V lost 2 bases, J lost 11 bases, and 2 bases stayed unmatched. This CDR3 contains 12 residues. CDR3 sequence reads: CASSPGAGGQYF. In nucleotides, the CDR3 is TGTGCCAGCTCACCAGGAGCGGGGGGGCAGTATTTT.

This clone is a singleton in its sample. V and J are TRBV2 and TRBJ1-1, with D tentatively TRBD1 (5 bases). CDR3 length: 13 amino acids. Between the trimmed V and J ends, which lost 7 bases and 4 bases, there was a span of 13 bases. Germline CDR1 is SNHLY and CDR2 is FYNNEI. The DNA for the CDR3 is TGTGCCAGCAAGACGGGCGGGGGCACTGAAGCTTTCTTT. Translation: CASKTGGGTEAFF.

This clone was recorded once. The chain combines TRBV5-4 with TRBJ2-7; 7 positions match TRBD1. The CDR3 runs 14 residues. The germline V gene encodes CDR1 SGHNT and CDR2 YYREEE (reference sequence). The ends lost 4 bases at V and 5 bases at J; junction bases unmatched: 9. The CDR3 sequence: CASSRDSLGNEQYF. Here the CDR3 DNA reads TGTGCCAGCAGCCGGGACAGCCTGGGGAACGAGCAGTACTTC.

This clone was found once. This sequence joins TRBV5-4 and TRBJ2-5, with 7 bases lining up with TRBD1. V was clipped by 4 bases and J by 3 bases; unmatched bases: 3. The CDR3 runs to 13 residues. CDR1 is SGHNT, CDR2 YYREEE, per germline (reference sequence). The CDR3 spells CASSQDREETQYF. Written as DNA, the CDR3 is TGTGCCAGCAGCCAAGACAGGGAAGAGACCCAGTACTTC.

This sequence joins TRBV6-5 and TRBJ1-1; D gene ambiguous. Germline V gene lookup returns CDR1 MNHEY and CDR2 SVGAGI. The CDR3 totals 13 residues. V shed 5 bases and J shed 4 bases, with 11 bases lying between them. CDR3 nucleotides: TGTGCCAGCAGTCCCCCCCACAGCACTGAAGCTTTCTTT. Residues: CASSPPHSTEAFF.

This chain uses TRBV9 with TRBJ1-2; D is unclear. Germline V lookup: CDR1 SGDLS, CDR2 YYNGEE. Trimming stripped 4 bases from V and 3 bases from J, with 19 bases between. The CDR3 length is 16 residues. The CDR3, as DNA: TGTGCCAGCAGCATATCGTCAAGGCGGGTAGACTATGGCTACACCTTC. This sequence encodes CASSISSRRVDYGYTF.

The V call is TRBV19, the J call TRBJ2-1; 7 nucleotides align to TRBD2. Germline CDR1 and CDR2: LNHDA and SQIVND (reference sequence). V was clipped by 3 bases and J by 1 base; unmatched bases: 12. The CDR3 is 18 amino acids. The CDR3 nucleotides are TGTGCCAGTAGTATGGGGGGGTTCGGGACCGAATCCTACAATGAGCAGTTCTTC. It encodes CASSMGGFGTESYNEQFF.

This clone appeared a single time. The chain carries TRBV4-3 and TRBJ1-6; possible D gene TRBD1, 5 bases. CDR1 and CDR2 (germline): LGHNA, YSLEER. V was cut by 0 bases and J by 10 bases, with 13 bases left in between. The CDR3 extends over 15 amino acids. CDR3 sequence reads: CASSQDRAALSPLHF. The DNA for the CDR3 is TGCGCCAGCAGCCAAGACAGGGCAGCCCTCTCACCCCTCCACTTT.

This clone was seen only a few times. DNA for the CDR3: TGTGCCAGCAGCCAAACCGACGGGAGCAATCAGCCCCAGCATTTT. It codes for CASSQTDGSNQPQHF. This chain connects TRBV4-2 to TRBJ1-5; the D is unclear. The germline CDR1 and CDR2 sequences are LGHNA and YNFKEQ. This CDR3 region has 15 residues. V was cut by 2 bases and J by 1 base, with 9 bases left in between.

The chain recombines TRBV3-1 (or the pseudogene TRBV3-2) with TRBJ2-1; D is undetermined. The CDR3 totals 18 residues. Trimming took off 4 bases at V and 7 bases at J, with 26 bases between the two ends. Germline V lookup: CDR1 LGHDT, CDR2 YNNKEL (reference sequence). Here the CDR3 reads CASSLPTPLLANGNEQFF. The DNA of the CDR3 is TGTGCCAGCAGCCTTCCCACCCCCCTATTAGCTAATGGGAATGAGCAGTTCTTC.

This sequence joins TRBV11-2 and TRBJ2-2; D not certain. This CDR3 contains 15 residues. V lost 5 bases, J lost 1 base, and 11 bases lay in between. The V gene's germline CDR1 is SGHAT and CDR2 FQNNGV. This CDR3 is CASSNSRQNTGELFF. The CDR3 DNA is TGTGCCAGCAGCAACTCCCGCCAGAACACCGGGGAGCTGTTTTTT.

The rearrangement uses TRBV5-1 and TRBJ1-2, with 7 nucleotides matching TRBD1. The CDR3 loop spans 16 amino acids. Trimming cost V 2 bases and J 8 bases; bases outside gene matches: 15. CDR1 is SGHRS and CDR2 is YFSETQ in the germline V gene. CDR3 loop: CASSFSPTGVGGGYTF. In nucleotides, the CDR3 is TGCGCCAGCAGCTTCTCGCCTACAGGGGTAGGGGGCGGCTACACCTTC.

CDR3 coding DNA: TGTGCCAGCAGTTCCCCGCCCCCTAGCGGGGGCGACCAAGAGACCCAGTACTTC. Amino acids: CASSSPPPSGGDQETQYF. The chain recombines TRBV27 with TRBJ2-5, with 10 bases lining up with TRBD2. Germline trimming cut 4 bases from V and 0 bases from J; bases unmatched to any gene: 11. Per the germline V gene, CDR1 is MNHEY and CDR2 is SMNVEV (reference sequence). There are 18 residues in the CDR3.

J is TRBJ1-3 and V is TRBV21-1. TRBV21-1 counts as a pseudogene. CDR3 length: 19 amino acids. The CDR3 loop reads CASSMGFTADLLSGNTIYF. The CDR3 nucleotides read TGTGCCAGCAGCATGGGATTTACAGCGGATCTACTCTCTGGAAACACCATATATTTT.

This clone has a handful of counts. The CDR3 spells CASSRDRDPGYTF. The CDR3, as DNA: TGTGCCAGCAGCCGAGACAGGGATCCTGGCTACACCTTC. This rearrangement joins TRBV6-5 to TRBJ1-2; 7 bases are a match to TRBD1. CDR1 MNHEY and CDR2 SVGAGI come from the germline V gene. V gave up 6 bases and J gave up 7 bases; unmatched junction bases: 8. The length of the CDR3 is 13 residues.

The chain uses TRBV5-6 and TRBJ1-4; possible D gene TRBD1, 5 bases. The CDR3 is made up of 16 amino acids. The germline gives CDR1 SGHDT, CDR2 YYEEEE. V lost 0 bases, J lost 8 bases, and 17 bases lay in between. Here the CDR3 DNA reads TGTGCCAGCAGCTTGGGGTGGGACTTAATGGTGGAAAAACTGTTTTTT. It is translated as CASSLGWDLMVEKLFF.

This clone has only one observation. The J gene is TRBJ2-5, the V gene TRBV27; TRBD1 agrees at 8 bases. The tail of the sequence fits TRBJ2-7 better, so the J call may be wrong. This CDR3 comprises 14 residues. CDR1 and CDR2 from the germline V gene are MNHEY and SMNVEV (reference sequence). The CDR3 spells CASSLKPGGFEQYF. CDR3 sequence (DNA): TGTGCCAGCAGTTTAAAGCCAGGGGGCTTCGAGCAGTACTTC.

The gene calls are TRBV5-1 and TRBJ2-1; TRBD2 agrees at 13 bases. Germline V gene data show CDR1 as SGHRS and CDR2 as YFSETQ. Losses at the gene ends were 5 bases for V and 7 bases for J; bases not matched to a gene: 6. The CDR3 sequence is 15 residues long. The CDR3 DNA is TGCGCCAGCAGTCGACTAGCGGGGGGTACTAATGAGCAGTTCTTC. Residues: CASSRLAGGTNEQFF.

This clone is labeled medium-sized. The chain combines TRBV7-6 with TRBJ2-7; 9 bases line up with TRBD1. The CDR3 is made up of 15 amino acids. Germline V gene data show CDR1 as SGHVS and CDR2 as FNYEAQ. The V gene end was trimmed by 2 bases and the J gene end by 6 bases; junction bases not matched to a gene: 8. The CDR3 nucleotides read TGTGCCAGCAGCTTAAGCACAGGGGGCCTCGGCGAGCAGTACTTC. Encoded protein: CASSLSTGGLGEQYF.

This clone was seen just once. V and J are TRBV7-8 and TRBJ2-7; TRBD2 aligns across 7 bases. The V gene's germline CDR1 is SGHVS and CDR2 FQNEAQ. The CDR3 runs 16 residues. V trimming: 1 base; J trimming: 3 bases; junction bases outside the gene matches: 9. CDR3 in amino acids: CASSLGVGTGGYEQYF. The DNA for the CDR3 is TGTGCCAGCAGCTTAGGGGTTGGGACGGGGGGCTACGAGCAGTACTTC.